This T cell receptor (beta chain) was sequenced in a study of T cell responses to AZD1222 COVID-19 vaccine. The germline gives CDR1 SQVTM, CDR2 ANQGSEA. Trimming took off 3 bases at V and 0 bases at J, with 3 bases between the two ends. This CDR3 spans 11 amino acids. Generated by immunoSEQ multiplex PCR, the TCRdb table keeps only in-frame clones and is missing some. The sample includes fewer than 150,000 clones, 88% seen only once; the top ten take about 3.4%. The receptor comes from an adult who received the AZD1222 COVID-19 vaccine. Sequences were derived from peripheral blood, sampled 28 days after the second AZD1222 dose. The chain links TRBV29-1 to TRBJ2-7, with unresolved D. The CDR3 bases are TGCAGCGTTGACACCTCCTACGAGCAGTACTTC. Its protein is CSVDTSYEQYF.